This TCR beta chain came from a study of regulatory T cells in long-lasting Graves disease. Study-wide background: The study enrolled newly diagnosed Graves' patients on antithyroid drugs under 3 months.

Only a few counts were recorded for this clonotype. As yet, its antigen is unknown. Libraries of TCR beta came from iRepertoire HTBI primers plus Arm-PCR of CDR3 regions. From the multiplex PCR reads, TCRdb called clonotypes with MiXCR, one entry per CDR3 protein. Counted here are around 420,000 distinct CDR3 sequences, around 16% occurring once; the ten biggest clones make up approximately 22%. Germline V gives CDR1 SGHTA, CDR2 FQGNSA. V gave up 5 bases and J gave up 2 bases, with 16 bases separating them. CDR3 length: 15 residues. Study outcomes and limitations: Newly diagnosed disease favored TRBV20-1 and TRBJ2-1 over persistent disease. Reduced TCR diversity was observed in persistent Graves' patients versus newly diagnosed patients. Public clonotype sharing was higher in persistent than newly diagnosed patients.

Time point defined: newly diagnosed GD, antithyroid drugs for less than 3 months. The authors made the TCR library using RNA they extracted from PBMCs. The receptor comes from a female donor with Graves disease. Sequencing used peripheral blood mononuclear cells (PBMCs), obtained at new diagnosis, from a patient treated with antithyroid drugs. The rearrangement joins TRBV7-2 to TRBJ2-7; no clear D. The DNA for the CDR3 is TGTGCCAGCAGCCCCGGTCATAGCAAAACCTACGAGCAGTACTTC. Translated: CASSPGHSKTYEQYF.